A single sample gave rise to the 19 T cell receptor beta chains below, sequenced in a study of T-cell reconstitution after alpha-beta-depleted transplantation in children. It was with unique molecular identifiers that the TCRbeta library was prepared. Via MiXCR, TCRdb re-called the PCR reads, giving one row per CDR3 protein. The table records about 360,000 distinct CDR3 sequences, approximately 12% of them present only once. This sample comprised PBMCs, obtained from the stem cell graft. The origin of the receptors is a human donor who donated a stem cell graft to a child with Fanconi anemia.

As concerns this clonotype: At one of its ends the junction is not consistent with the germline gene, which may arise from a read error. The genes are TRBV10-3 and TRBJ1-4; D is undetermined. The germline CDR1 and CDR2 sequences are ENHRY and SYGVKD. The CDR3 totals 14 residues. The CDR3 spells CAINEDGSNEKLFF. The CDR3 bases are TGTGCCATCAATGAGGACGGGAGTAATGAAAAACTGTTTTTT.

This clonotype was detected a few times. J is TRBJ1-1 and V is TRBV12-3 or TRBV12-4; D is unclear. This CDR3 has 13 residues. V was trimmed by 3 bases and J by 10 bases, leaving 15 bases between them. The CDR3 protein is CASSFLGRTAAFF. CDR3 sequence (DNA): TGTGCCAGCAGTTTTCTTGGCAGGACGGCAGCTTTCTTT.

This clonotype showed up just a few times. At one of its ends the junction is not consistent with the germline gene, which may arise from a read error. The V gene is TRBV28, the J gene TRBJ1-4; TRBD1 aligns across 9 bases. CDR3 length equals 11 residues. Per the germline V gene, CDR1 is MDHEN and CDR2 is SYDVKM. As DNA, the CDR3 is TGTGCCAGCAGTTTCCGGGACAGGGCGGTTTTT. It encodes CASSFRDRAVF.

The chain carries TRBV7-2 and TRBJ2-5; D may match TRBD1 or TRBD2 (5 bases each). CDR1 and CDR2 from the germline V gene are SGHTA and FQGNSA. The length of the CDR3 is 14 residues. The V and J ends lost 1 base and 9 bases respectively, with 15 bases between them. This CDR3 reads CASSLGVGGTAQYF. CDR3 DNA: TGTGCCAGCAGCTTAGGGGTTGGGGGTACGGCCCAGTACTTC. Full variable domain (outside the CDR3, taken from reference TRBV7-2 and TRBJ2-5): GAGVSQSPSNKVTEKGKDVELRCDPISGHTALYWYRQSLGQGLEFLIYFQGNSAPDKSGLPSDRFSAERTGGSVSTLTIQRTQQEDSAVYLCASSLGVGGTAQYFGPGTRLLVL.

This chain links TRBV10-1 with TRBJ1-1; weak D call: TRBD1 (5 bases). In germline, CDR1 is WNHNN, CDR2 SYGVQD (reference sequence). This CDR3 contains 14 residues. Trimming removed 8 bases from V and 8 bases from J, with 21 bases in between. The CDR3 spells CASGSGTNRGEAFF. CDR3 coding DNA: TGCGCCAGCGGCTCCGGGACCAACCGAGGCGAAGCTTTCTTT.

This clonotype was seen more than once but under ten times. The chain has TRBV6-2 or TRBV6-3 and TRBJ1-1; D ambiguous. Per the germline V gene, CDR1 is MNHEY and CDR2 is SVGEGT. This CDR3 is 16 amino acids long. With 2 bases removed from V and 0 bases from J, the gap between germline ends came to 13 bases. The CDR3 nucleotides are TGTGCCAGCAGTTACACCAGAGTGGACCTGAACACTGAAGCTTTCTTT. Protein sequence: CASSYTRVDLNTEAFF.

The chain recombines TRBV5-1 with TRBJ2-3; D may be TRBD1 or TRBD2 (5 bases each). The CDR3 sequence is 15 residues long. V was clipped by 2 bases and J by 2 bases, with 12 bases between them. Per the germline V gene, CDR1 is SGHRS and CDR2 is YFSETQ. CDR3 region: CASSFSGTPTDTQYF. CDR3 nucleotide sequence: TGCGCCAGCAGCTTCTCCGGGACCCCCACAGATACGCAGTATTTT.

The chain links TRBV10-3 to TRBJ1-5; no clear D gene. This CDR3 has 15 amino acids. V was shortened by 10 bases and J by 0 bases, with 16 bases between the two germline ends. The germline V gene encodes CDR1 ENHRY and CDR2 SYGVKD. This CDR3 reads CATIPGPYSNQPQHF. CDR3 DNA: TGTGCCACGATCCCCGGACCCTATAGCAATCAGCCCCAGCATTTT.

CDR3 in amino acids: CASSPSSRGDNEQFF. The CDR3 region has the DNA TGTGCCAGCTCACCAAGTTCCAGGGGAGACAATGAGCAGTTCTTC. The gene calls are TRBV18 and TRBJ2-1, with D possibly TRBD1 on 6 matching bases. CDR3 length: 15 amino acids. Trimming cost V 2 bases and J 5 bases, with 13 bases left between them. CDR1 and CDR2 from the germline V gene are KGHSH and LQKENI.

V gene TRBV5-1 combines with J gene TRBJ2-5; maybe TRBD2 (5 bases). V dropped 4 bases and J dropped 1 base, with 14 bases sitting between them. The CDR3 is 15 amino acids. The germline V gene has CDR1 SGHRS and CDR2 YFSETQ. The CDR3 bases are TGCGCCAGCAGCGGCGACTACCGCTCCCAAGAGACCCAGTACTTC. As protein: CASSGDYRSQETQYF.

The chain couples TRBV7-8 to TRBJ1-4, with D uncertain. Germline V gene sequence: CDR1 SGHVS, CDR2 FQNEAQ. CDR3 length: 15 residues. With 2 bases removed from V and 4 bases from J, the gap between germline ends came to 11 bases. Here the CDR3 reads CASSLRGSSNEKLFF. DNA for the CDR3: TGTGCCAGCAGCTTACGGGGATCGAGTAATGAAAAACTGTTTTTT.

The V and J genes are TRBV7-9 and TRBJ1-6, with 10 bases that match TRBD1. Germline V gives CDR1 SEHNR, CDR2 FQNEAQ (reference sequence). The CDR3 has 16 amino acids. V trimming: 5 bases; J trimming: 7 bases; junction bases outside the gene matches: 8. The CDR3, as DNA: TGTGCCAGCAGCCCCACGGGACAGGGGAGAAATTCACCCCTCCACTTT. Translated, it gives CASSPTGQGRNSPLHF.

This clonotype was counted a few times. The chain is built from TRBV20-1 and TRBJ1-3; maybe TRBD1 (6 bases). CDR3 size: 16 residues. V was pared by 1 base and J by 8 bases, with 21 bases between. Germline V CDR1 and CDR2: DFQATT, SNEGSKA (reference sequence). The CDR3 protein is CSARGTGGASWDTIYF. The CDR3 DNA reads TGCAGTGCTAGAGGGACCGGGGGCGCCTCGTGGGACACCATATATTTT.

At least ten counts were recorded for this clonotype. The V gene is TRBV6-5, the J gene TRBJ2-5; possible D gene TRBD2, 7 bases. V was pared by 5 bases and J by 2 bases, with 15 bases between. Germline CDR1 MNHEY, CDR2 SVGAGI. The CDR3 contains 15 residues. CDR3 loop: CASSRTGGEQETQYF. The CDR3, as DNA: TGTGCCAGCAGTAGGACGGGGGGCGAACAAGAGACCCAGTACTTC.

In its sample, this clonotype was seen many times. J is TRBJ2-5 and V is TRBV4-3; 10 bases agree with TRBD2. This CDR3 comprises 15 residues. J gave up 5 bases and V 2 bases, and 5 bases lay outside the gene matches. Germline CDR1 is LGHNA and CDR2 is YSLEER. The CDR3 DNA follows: TGCGCCAGCAGCCAAAGCACTAGCGGGGCGGAGACCCAGTACTTC. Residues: CASSQSTSGAETQYF.

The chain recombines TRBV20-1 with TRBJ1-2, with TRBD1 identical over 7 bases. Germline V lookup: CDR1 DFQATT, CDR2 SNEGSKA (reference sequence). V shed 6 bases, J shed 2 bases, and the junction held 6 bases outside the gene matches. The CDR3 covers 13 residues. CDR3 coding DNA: TGCAGTGCAACGACAGGGATCAACTATGGCTACACCTTC. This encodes CSATTGINYGYTF.

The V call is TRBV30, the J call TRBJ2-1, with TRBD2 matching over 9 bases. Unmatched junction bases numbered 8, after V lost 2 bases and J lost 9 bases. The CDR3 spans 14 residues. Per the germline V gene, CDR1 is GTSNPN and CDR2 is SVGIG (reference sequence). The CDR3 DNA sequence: TGTGCCTGGAGTATGGGCGGGGGGGCGTTTGAGCAGTTCTTC. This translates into CAWSMGGGAFEQFF.

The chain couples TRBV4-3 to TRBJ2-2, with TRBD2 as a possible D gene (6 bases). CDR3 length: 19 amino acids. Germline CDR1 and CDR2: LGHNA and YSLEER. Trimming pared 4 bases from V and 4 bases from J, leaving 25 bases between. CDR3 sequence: CASSPQAGTLSAGTGELFF. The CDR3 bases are TGCGCCAGCAGCCCTCAGGCCGGGACTCTTTCGGCGGGCACCGGGGAGCTGTTTTTT.

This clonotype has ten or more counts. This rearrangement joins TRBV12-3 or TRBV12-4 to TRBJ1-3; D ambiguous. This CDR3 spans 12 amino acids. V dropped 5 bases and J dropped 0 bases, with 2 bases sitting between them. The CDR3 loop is CASSPSGNTIYF. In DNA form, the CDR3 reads TGTGCCAGCAGTCCCTCTGGAAACACCATATATTTT.